The clone carrying this T cell receptor beta chain was seen a single time. Its antigen is not known. Trimming removed 1 base from V and 2 bases from J, with 21 bases in between. The CDR3 runs to 19 residues. Germline assignment: CDR1 SGHVS and CDR2 FQNEAQ. The record originates from a study of T cell responses to AZD1222 COVID-19 vaccine. Study-level results: Reportedly, close to half of spike-specific TCRs are directed against unmutated variant regions. There were repertoire samples only from the period after the peak T cell response. White British donors predominated, females outnumbered males, and clonal diversity was possibly underestimated.

Profiling relied on immunoSEQ multiplex PCR, and the TCRdb table lists in-frame clones only, not all of them. The sample holds roughly 150,000 clones, roughly 94% seen once. Sequencing used peripheral blood, obtained 28 days after the second AZD1222 dose. This clonotype originated in an adult who received the AZD1222 COVID-19 vaccine. The rearrangement links TRBV7-8 to TRBJ2-1; TRBD1 is a possible D gene (6 bases). CDR3: CASSLDWGQSRGAYNEQFF. The CDR3 region has the DNA TGTGCCAGCAGCTTAGATTGGGGGCAGTCCCGTGGGGCCTACAATGAGCAGTTCTTC. Variable domain in full (rest from reference TRBV7-8 and TRBJ2-1): GAGVSQSPRYKVAKRGQDVALRCDPISGHVSLFWYQQALGQGPEFLTYFQNEAQLDKSGLPSDRFFAERPEGSVSTLKIQRTQQEDSAVYLCASSLDWGQSRGAYNEQFFGPGTRLTVL.